The rows below give T cell receptor beta chains drawn from one sample of a study of T cells in Graves' hyperthyroidism and ophthalmopathy. TCRdb re-derived calls from the multiplex PCR reads in MiXCR, one entry per CDR3 protein. The sample shows about 420,000 distinct CDR3 sequences, roughly 15% of them seen only once. Sequences were obtained from blood. These receptors all come from a woman aged 18 to 35 with Graves' hyperthyroidism. CDR3s include the opening cysteine and the closing phenylalanine or tryptophan. D genes are given only for firm matches. The size entry is marked missing in some rows and otherwise reads once, few, many or a size class.

d_gene	v_gene	j_gene	abundance	CDR3aa	CDR3nt
NA	TRBV28	TRBJ2-1	many	CASRPPAIPGEYNEQFF	TGTGCCAGCAGACCCCCTGCGATTCCGGGGGAGTACAATGAGCAGTTCTTC
NA	TRBV7-2	TRBJ2-2	many	CASSLLGANTGELFF	TGTGCCAGCAGCTTGTTGGGGGCGAACACCGGGGAGCTGTTTTTT
NA	TRBV20-1	TRBJ2-7	many	CSATEGLYEQYF	TGCAGTGCCACCGAGGGCCTCTACGAGCAGTACTTC
TRBD1	TRBV5-1	TRBJ2-7	NA	CASRPGQGLGEQYF	TGCGCCAGCAGACCGGGACAGGGGTTGGGGGAGCAGTACTTC
TRBD1	TRBV27	TRBJ1-1	many	CASRGTEPMNTEAFF	TGTGCCAGCAGGGGGACAGAACCTATGAACACTGAAGCTTTCTTT
NA	TRBV2	TRBJ1-6	few	CASSGLGTAIQALHF	TGTGCCAGCAGTGGTTTAGGGACGGCCATCCAGGCCCTCCACTTT
TRBD1	TRBV7-6	TRBJ2-7	NA	CASSLASLRTGSPYEQYF	TGTGCCAGCAGCTTGGCCTCCCTACGGACAGGGAGCCCCTACGAGCAGTACTTC
NA	TRBV28	TRBJ2-7	many	CASSLPRGIVAYEQYF	TGTGCCAGCAGTTTACCAAGAGGGATAGTAGCCTACGAGCAGTACTTC
NA	TRBV7-2	TRBJ2-1	many	CASSLQGTEQFF	TGTGCCAGCAGCCTACAGGGTACTGAGCAGTTCTTC
NA	TRBV19	TRBJ2-2	few	CASSMEGWTGELFF	TGTGCCAGTAGTATGGAGGGTTGGACCGGGGAGCTGTTTTTT
TRBD1	TRBV24-1	TRBJ2-1	many	CATSDPNPGQGRDEQFF	TGTGCCACCAGTGATCCCAACCCGGGACAGGGAAGGGATGAGCAGTTCTTC
TRBD2	TRBV9	TRBJ2-2	NA	CASSVASSGMGGELFF	TGTGCCAGCAGCGTAGCTTCTAGCGGGATGGGCGGGGAGCTGTTTTTT
NA	TRBV24-1	TRBJ2-2	NA	CATSDRFINTGELFF	TGTGCCACCAGTGATAGATTTATAAACACCGGGGAGCTGTTTTTT
TRBD2	TRBV28	TRBJ2-7	many	CASSLGTSGYEQYF	TGTGCCAGCAGTCTCGGGACTAGCGGCTACGAGCAGTACTTC
NA	TRBV28	TRBJ2-7	many	CASSQASTYEQYF	TGTGCCAGCAGTCAGGCCTCAACCTACGAGCAGTACTTC
TRBD2	TRBV7-6	TRBJ2-3	many	CASSLRASGSTDTQYF	TGTGCCAGCAGCTTGAGAGCTAGCGGTAGCACAGATACGCAGTATTTT